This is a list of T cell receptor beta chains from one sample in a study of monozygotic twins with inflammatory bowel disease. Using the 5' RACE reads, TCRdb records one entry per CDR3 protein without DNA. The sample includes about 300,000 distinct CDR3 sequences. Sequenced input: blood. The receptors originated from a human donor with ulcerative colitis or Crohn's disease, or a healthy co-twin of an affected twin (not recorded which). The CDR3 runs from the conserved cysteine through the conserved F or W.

CDR3: CSVGLRGGSEAFF
J: TRBJ1-1
length: 13
V: TRBV29-1

CDR3: CASRDRASYEQYF
J: TRBJ2-7
length: 13
V: TRBV6-1

CDR3: CASSLGPAGGTYEQYF
J: TRBJ2-7
length: 16
V: TRBV7-8

CDR3: CASSSPLVGSGANVLTF
J: TRBJ2-6
length: 17
V: TRBV5-6

CDR3: CSAKAGGTPEQFF
J: TRBJ2-1
length: 13
V: TRBV20-1

CDR3: CSAEGDRRVETQYF
J: TRBJ2-5
length: 14
V: TRBV20-1

CDR3: CASSSALAIPDTQYF
J: TRBJ2-3
length: 15
V: TRBV28

CDR3: CASSTLGGFPYNEQFF
J: TRBJ2-1
length: 16
V: TRBV9

CDR3: CASSFRTSGTSYEQYF
J: TRBJ2-7
length: 16
V: TRBV19

CDR3: CASTPQRGNTEAFF
J: TRBJ1-1
length: 14
V: TRBV7-2

CDR3: CASSQDIGGFTEAFF
J: TRBJ1-1
length: 15
V: TRBV14

CDR3: CASSLSRGAGYRYEQYF
J: TRBJ2-7
length: 17
V: TRBV5-1

CDR3: CASSRPGHYEQYF
J: TRBJ2-7
length: 13
V: TRBV5-1

CDR3: CASRASLSDWDEQFF
J: TRBJ2-1
length: 15
V: TRBV5-1

CDR3: CSARPQFNEKLFF
J: TRBJ1-4
length: 13
V: TRBV20-1

CDR3: CASSGARATEAFF
J: TRBJ1-1
length: 13
V: TRBV27

CDR3: CASSLARVPSTDTQYF
J: TRBJ2-3
length: 16
V: TRBV18

CDR3: CASSLALGGNTDTQYF
J: TRBJ2-3
length: 16
V: TRBV7-6

CDR3: CASSANRDRGYEQYF
J: TRBJ2-7
length: 15
V: TRBV10-1

CDR3: CSAISGGAYNEQFF
J: TRBJ2-1
length: 14
V: TRBV20-1

CDR3: CASSVVLGVVQPQHF
J: TRBJ1-5
length: 15
V: TRBV28

CDR3: CASPGLNNEQFF
J: TRBJ2-1
length: 12
V: TRBV11-1

CDR3: CASSPLYEQFF
J: TRBJ2-1
length: 11
V: TRBV12-3/TRBV12-4

CDR3: CASYPENYGYTF
J: TRBJ1-2
length: 12
V: TRBV2

CDR3: CASSYPQRGLRGTEAFF
J: TRBJ1-1
length: 17
V: TRBV6-2/TRBV6-3

CDR3: CSARDPGANVLTF
J: TRBJ2-6
length: 13
V: TRBV20-1

CDR3: CASSYSSSEVGTQYF
J: TRBJ2-3
length: 15
V: TRBV6-5

CDR3: CSARDPDGIPYNEQFF
J: TRBJ2-1
length: 16
V: TRBV20-1

CDR3: CASSPGTLLYGYTF
J: TRBJ1-2
length: 14
V: TRBV18

CDR3: CASSLDRQSASYEQYF
J: TRBJ2-7
length: 16
V: TRBV5-4

CDR3: CSAWTSGRHEQYF
J: TRBJ2-7
length: 13
V: TRBV20-1

CDR3: CASTRGQGAVGELFF
J: TRBJ2-2
length: 15
V: TRBV25-1

CDR3: CASSYGYVYGYTF
J: TRBJ1-2
length: 13
V: TRBV6-2/TRBV6-3

CDR3: CASSLKQQQYF
J: TRBJ2-7
length: 11
V: TRBV28

CDR3: CASSFRNTEAFF
J: TRBJ1-1
length: 12
V: TRBV7-9

CDR3: CSVDTSGGSLYEQYF
J: TRBJ2-7
length: 15
V: TRBV29-1

CDR3: CASSSNLRASNQPQHF
J: TRBJ1-5
length: 16
V: TRBV6-2/TRBV6-3

CDR3: CATSRVGATNEKLFF
J: TRBJ1-4
length: 15
V: TRBV15

CDR3: CSASQRGGRVFAQFF
J: TRBJ2-1
length: 15
V: TRBV20-1

CDR3: CATSRSPGDEQFF
J: TRBJ2-1
length: 13
V: TRBV15

CDR3: CASTPGAGYNSPFHF
J: TRBJ1-6
length: 15
V: TRBV12-3/TRBV12-4

CDR3: CASSWKGQGASPQHF
J: TRBJ1-5
length: 15
V: TRBV7-2

CDR3: CSASVAGEKLFF
J: TRBJ1-4
length: 12
V: TRBV20-1

CDR3: CASSYRTTNVLTF
J: TRBJ2-6
length: 13
V: TRBV6-2/TRBV6-3

CDR3: CASSWEDGEQYF
J: TRBJ2-7
length: 12
V: TRBV5-6

CDR3: CASTAGESGQPQHF
J: TRBJ1-5
length: 14
V: TRBV12-3/TRBV12-4

CDR3: CASSYSRVRDTQYF
J: TRBJ2-3
length: 14
V: TRBV6-5

CDR3: CASSTTGGWSQPQHF
J: TRBJ1-5
length: 15
V: TRBV5-6

CDR3: CAWSGPGLADTQYF
J: TRBJ2-3
length: 14
V: TRBV30

CDR3: CASSNPTGVLNSPLHF
J: TRBJ1-6
length: 16
V: TRBV19

CDR3: CASSLVQGSETQYF
J: TRBJ2-5
length: 14
V: TRBV5-4

CDR3: CSGSGTGLSEQYF
J: TRBJ2-7
length: 13
V: TRBV29-1

CDR3: CASSQDRTGRGKLFF
J: TRBJ1-4
length: 15
V: TRBV14

CDR3: CASSLAGGSTEQFF
J: TRBJ2-1
length: 14
V: TRBV5-1

CDR3: CASSATSGKSSYEQYF
J: TRBJ2-7
length: 16
V: TRBV5-1

CDR3: CASSPQSQAGVNTQYF
J: TRBJ2-3
length: 16
V: TRBV27

CDR3: CASSSIRGRMGGYTF
J: TRBJ1-2
length: 15
V: TRBV7-2